This T cell receptor (beta chain) stems from a study of cytomegalovirus exposure and HLA in healthy donors. Primers for the PCR totalled 60 Vbeta and 13 Jbeta. Data came from immunoSEQ multiplex PCR; TCRdb stores just in-frame clones and leaves some out. The sample includes roughly 42,000 clones. General study findings and limits: Later, an analysis showed that TCR beta chains associated with HLA were more clonally expanded than others that were equally common.

Comment on this clone: What it recognizes is unknown.

Sequencing was performed on PBMCs. The TCR originated in a young man in good health and CMV-seronegative.

CDR3 DNA: TGCAGCGTGGAGGACTCAGGTGCTGGCTACACCTTC. Amino acid sequence: CSVEDSGAGYTF. The chain employs TRBV29-1 and TRBJ1-2, with no clear D. CDR3 size: 12 residues. V was cut by 6 bases and J by 7 bases, with 15 bases left in between. The germline gives CDR1 SQVTM, CDR2 ANQGSEA.